The sequence of this TCR beta chain was determined in a study of graft-versus-host responses after intestinal transplantation. With regard to this clone: Its antigen remains unidentified.

Libraries were prepared by immunoSEQ multiplex PCR; TCRdb keeps only in-frame clonotypes and omits some of them. The sample includes about 130,000 clones, about 90% of them seen just once. Sequenced here: unstimulated CD4+ T cells sorted from spleen or lymph node cells, sampled before intestinal transplant. This receptor was obtained from a human donor who received an intestinal transplant.

This chain's CDR3 is CASSEQGYGYTF. The DNA of the CDR3 is TGTGCCAGCAGCGAACAAGGGTATGGCTACACCTTC. The chain links TRBV7-3 to TRBJ1-2, with no clear D. Germline V gene sequence: CDR1 SGHTA, CDR2 FQGTGA. The V gene lost 5 bases and the J gene lost 5 bases, with 9 bases spanning the gap. The length of the CDR3 is 12 residues.